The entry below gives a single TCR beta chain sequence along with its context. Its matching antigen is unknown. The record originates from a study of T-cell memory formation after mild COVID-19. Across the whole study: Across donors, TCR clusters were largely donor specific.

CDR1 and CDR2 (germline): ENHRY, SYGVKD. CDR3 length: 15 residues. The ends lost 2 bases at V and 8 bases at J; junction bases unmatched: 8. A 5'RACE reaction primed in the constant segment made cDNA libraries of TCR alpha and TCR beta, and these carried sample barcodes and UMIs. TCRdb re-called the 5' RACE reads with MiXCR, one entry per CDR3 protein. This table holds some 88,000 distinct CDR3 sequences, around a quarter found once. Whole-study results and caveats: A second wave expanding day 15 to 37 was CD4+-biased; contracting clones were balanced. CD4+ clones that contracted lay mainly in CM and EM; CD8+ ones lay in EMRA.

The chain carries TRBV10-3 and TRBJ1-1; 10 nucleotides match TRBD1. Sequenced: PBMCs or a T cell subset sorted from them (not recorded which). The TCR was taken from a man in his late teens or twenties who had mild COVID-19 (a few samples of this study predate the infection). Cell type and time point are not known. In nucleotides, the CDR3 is TGTGCCATCAGTGAGAGGGGACAGGGGCCCACAGAAGCTTTCTTT. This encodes CAISERGQGPTEAFF.